These 3 T cell receptor beta chains came from one sample sequenced in a study of blood T cells in healthy people across ages. Together with a sample-barcoded 5' primer, a J-beta primer mix was included in a second PCR lasting about 7 to 11 cycles. MiXCR was run by TCRdb on the 5' RACE reads, yielding one entry per CDR3 protein. The table has some 790,000 distinct CDR3 sequences, about 30% seen once. Material for sequencing was blood. The source is a woman aged 80 or over in good health.

This clonotype has a count of ten or more. The rearrangement joins TRBV3-1 to TRBJ2-7; TRBD1 aligns across 7 bases. This CDR3 is 13 amino acids long. V shed 5 bases, J shed 6 bases, and the junction held 7 bases outside the gene matches. CDR1 LGHDT and CDR2 YNNKEL come from the germline V gene (reference sequence). CDR3 bases: TGTGCCAGCAGCTATACAGGGGCAGGCGAGCAGTACTTC. Translation gives CASSYTGAGEQYF.

Points on this clonotype: At one end, the junction sequence differs from germline, possibly due to a read error. This rearrangement joins TRBV30 to TRBJ1-6, with D unclear. This CDR3 has 14 residues. Per germline, CDR1 GTSNPN and CDR2 SVGIG (reference sequence). CDR3 in amino acids: CAWAPTGYNSPPHF. CDR3 DNA sequence: TGTGCCTGGGCCCCTACTGGATATAATTCACCCCCCCACTTT.

In its sample, this clonotype was seen many times. The chain links TRBV20-1 to TRBJ1-4; 7 nucleotides align to TRBD1. CDR1 and CDR2 from the germline V gene are DFQATT and SNEGSKA (reference sequence). The CDR3 sequence is 13 residues long. The J segment lost 7 bases and the V segment lost 4 bases, leaving 6 bases of the junction unmatched. CDR3 nucleotide sequence: TGCAGTGCTACAGGGGGGGGTAGTGAAAAACTGTTTTTT. This encodes CSATGGGSEKLFF.